The T cell receptor (beta chain) under discussion was sequenced for a study of T-cell reconstitution after alpha-beta-depleted transplantation in children. Study-level points and caveats: Diversity and T-cell counts at one year after transplant derived mostly from new T cells.

Notes on this clonotype: Its cognate antigen is unknown.

As it was prepared, the TCRbeta library received unique molecular identifiers. TCRdb fed the PCR reads into MiXCR, producing one record per CDR3 protein. The data contain just under 350,000 distinct CDR3 sequences, roughly 16% of them seen just once; the ten biggest clones take up roughly 41%. This CDR3 spans 14 amino acids. Germline V gene sequence: CDR1 LGHDT, CDR2 YNNKEL (reference sequence). V was clipped by 4 bases and J by 4 bases, with 13 bases between them. The material was PBMCs, mostly from graft donor cells, obtained 360 days after TCRalphabeta/CD19-depleted stem cell transplant. The TCR sequence derives from a male patient under 10 years old who had a stem cell transplant for acute lymphoblastic leukemia, so the T cells may come from the graft donor. This sequence joins TRBV3-1 and TRBJ2-5; the D gene is possibly TRBD2 (5 bases). The CDR3 loop is CASSRTRSGETQYF. The DNA of the CDR3 is TGTGCCAGCAGCCGCACCAGGAGCGGAGAGACCCAGTACTTC.